These 17 T cell receptor beta chains originate from one sample sequenced in a study of shared clonotypes between healthy human individuals (dated by TCRdb to between 2020 and 2021). Libraries were constructed by the immunoSEQ multiplex PCR assay. Drawn from immuneACCESS, this table holds only the in-frame rearrangements with V and J called that TCRdb kept. Clones are partly lost; checked studies trace under half to an unresolved V gene and leave the rest unexplained. This sample has about 2.5 million clones in its table, and about nine tenths of those were observed once. Approximately 0.41% of the sample is taken by the ten largest. The specimen sequenced was naive CD4+ T cells from PBMCs. The cell subset or site label here, explained by the study, means: CD45RA+ positively selected. The receptors here all came from a man younger than 35 in good health. Some clones in this sample may be carry-over from other donors' samples.

This chain joins TRBV4-3 and TRBJ1-6; 7 bases are a match to TRBD1. The CDR3 is 17 residues long. CDR1 and CDR2 (germline): LGHNA, YSLEER. V gave up 0 bases and J gave up 9 bases; unmatched junction bases: 11. The CDR3 DNA follows: TGCGCCAGCAGCCAAGACGCACAGGGGCTCGGGGGTTCACCCCTCCACTTT. It codes for CASSQDAQGLGGSPLHF.

The chain joins TRBV5-1 to TRBJ2-7; 8 bases agree with TRBD1. V shed 0 bases and J 4 bases; nucleotides not matched to a gene: 6. Germline-derived CDR1 and CDR2 are SGHRS and YFSETQ. The CDR3 has 15 residues. The CDR3 sequence: CASSLASGGRYEQYF. In DNA form, the CDR3 reads TGCGCCAGCAGCTTGGCCTCAGGGGGCAGGTACGAGCAGTACTTC.

This chain joins TRBV5-5 and TRBJ2-7; no reliable D call. Germline CDR1 is SGHKS and CDR2 is YYEKEE (reference sequence). V shed 4 bases and J shed 2 bases, with 13 bases lying between them. The CDR3 is made up of 14 amino acids. CDR3 DNA sequence: TGTGCCAGCAGCCCCAGGAATCCTCCCTACGAGCAGTACTTC. Its protein is CASSPRNPPYEQYF.

This chain uses TRBV11-2 with TRBJ2-3; TRBD2 aligns across 9 bases. The CDR3 spans 18 residues. CDR1 and CDR2 from the germline V gene are SGHAT and FQNNGV. V lost 3 bases to trimming and J lost 3 bases; unmatched junction nucleotides: 13. CDR3 protein: CASSFQGLAGVGTDTQYF. The CDR3 DNA is TGTGCCAGCAGCTTCCAGGGTTTAGCGGGAGTTGGGACAGATACGCAGTATTTT.

The genes are TRBV19 and TRBJ1-5; D ambiguous. Germline loops: CDR1 LNHDA, CDR2 SQIVND (reference sequence). V lost 5 bases to trimming and J lost 1 base, with 9 bases between them. The CDR3 contains 14 residues. The chain's CDR3 is CASSLSRSNQPQHF. DNA for the CDR3: TGTGCCAGTAGTCTCTCGCGGAGCAATCAGCCCCAGCATTTT.

The chain carries TRBV5-6 and TRBJ1-2; D not certain. V lost 4 bases to trimming and J lost 0 bases, with 10 bases between them. Germline lookup yields CDR1 SGHDT and CDR2 YYEEEE. The CDR3 is made up of 14 amino acids. CDR3 residues: CASSATGSNYGYTF. In nucleotides, the CDR3 is TGTGCCAGCAGCGCAACGGGGTCTAACTATGGCTACACCTTC.

The chain is built from TRBV28 and TRBJ1-2; a weak D match, TRBD1 (5 bases). This CDR3 is 13 amino acids long. Germline V gene data show CDR1 as MDHEN and CDR2 as SYDVKM. Trimming shortened V by 7 bases and J by 3 bases, and 12 bases separated the two germline ends. CDR3 protein: CASKKGGDYGYTF. The CDR3 coding sequence is TGTGCCAGCAAAAAGGGAGGGGACTATGGCTACACCTTC.

The gene calls are TRBV9 and TRBJ2-7; TRBD2 matches at 7 bases. CDR1 SGDLS and CDR2 YYNGEE come from the germline V gene. With 3 bases clipped from V and 6 bases from J, the junction kept 3 bases outside the gene matches. This CDR3 region has 12 residues. In nucleotides, the CDR3 is TGTGCCAGCAGCGCCGGGACTACCGAGCAGTACTTC. It translates to CASSAGTTEQYF.

The CDR3 DNA reads TGTGCCAGCTCAAGGGACACTGACTATGGCTACACCTTC. Translation gives CASSRDTDYGYTF. The chain has TRBV18 and TRBJ1-2, with TRBD1 as a possible D gene (6 bases). V was trimmed by 5 bases and J by 3 bases, leaving 10 bases between them. CDR1 is KGHSH and CDR2 is LQKENI in the germline V gene. The CDR3 totals 13 residues.

The chain links TRBV27 to TRBJ2-7, with a tentative D call TRBD1 (5 bases). The V gene lost 2 bases and the J gene lost 0 bases, with 11 bases spanning the gap. The germline gives CDR1 MNHEY, CDR2 SMNVEV (reference sequence). This CDR3 spans 15 amino acids. CDR3: CASSLNRRSSYEQYF. CDR3 DNA: TGTGCCAGCAGTTTAAACAGGAGAAGCTCCTACGAGCAGTACTTC.

In the case of this clone: Other DNA sequences in the same sample also yield this CDR3. The gene calls are TRBV5-4 and TRBJ1-1, with D hard to call. CDR1 SGHNT and CDR2 YYREEE come from the germline V gene (reference sequence). The CDR3 has 11 residues. Trimming took 0 bases from V and 4 from J, leaving 1 base between them. In DNA form, the CDR3 reads TGTGCCAGCAGCTTGGGCACTGAAGCTTTCTTT. This gives the protein CASSLGTEAFF. The variable domain in full, with the rest retrieved from reference TRBV5-4 and TRBJ1-1, is ETGVTQSPTHLIKTRGQQVTLRCSSQSGHNTVSWYQQALGQGPQFIFQYYREEENGRGNFPPRFSGLQFPNYSSELNVNALELDDSALYLCASSLGTEAFFGQGTRLTVV.

The chain couples TRBV25-1 to TRBJ1-1, with a weak D call TRBD1 (5 bases). CDR1 and CDR2 from the germline V gene are MGHDK and SYGVNS. The CDR3 extends over 15 amino acids. Trimming pared 5 bases from V and 9 bases from J, leaving 22 bases between. The CDR3 bases are TGTGCCAGCAGTCTTTCTCTCGGGACGTCCCGCCAAGCTTTCTTT. Translating gives CASSLSLGTSRQAFF.

The chain uses TRBV5-4 and TRBJ1-1, with D unresolved. This CDR3 is 13 amino acids long. The V end lost 7 bases, the J end lost 7 bases, and 17 bases lay between the germline ends. Germline V gene data show CDR1 as SGHNT and CDR2 as YYREEE (reference sequence). The CDR3 is CASAPRQDHEAFF. CDR3 nucleotide sequence: TGTGCCAGCGCCCCCCGGCAGGACCATGAAGCTTTCTTT.

This clone was observed a single time. The genes are TRBV4-1 and TRBJ2-1; perhaps TRBD2 as D (6 bases). Germline V gene lookup returns CDR1 MGHRA and CDR2 YSYEKL. V lost 3 bases, J lost 9 bases, and 9 bases lay in between. This CDR3 is 12 amino acids long. CDR3 in amino acids: CASSQGLFEQFF. For the CDR3, the DNA is TGCGCCAGCAGCCAGGGACTCTTTGAGCAGTTCTTC.

As concerns this clone: Within the sample, other DNA sequences also encode this same CDR3. This rearrangement joins TRBV7-2 to TRBJ1-2; tentative D call: TRBD1 (6 bases). V shed 1 base and J shed 4 bases, with 13 bases lying between them. Germline-derived CDR1 and CDR2 are SGHTA and FQGNSA. The CDR3 is 15 residues long. This chain's CDR3 is CASSLGGQGIYGYTF. The CDR3 coding sequence is TGTGCCAGCAGCTTAGGGGGGCAGGGTATCTATGGCTACACCTTC. Full variable domain (rest looked up from reference TRBV7-2 and TRBJ1-2): GAGVSQSPSNKVTEKGKDVELRCDPISGHTALYWYRQSLGQGLEFLIYFQGNSAPDKSGLPSDRFSAERTGGSVSTLTIQRTQQEDSAVYLCASSLGGQGIYGYTFGSGTRLTVV.

V and J are TRBV18 and TRBJ2-1; no clear D gene. Germline CDR1 and CDR2: KGHSH and LQKENI. The CDR3 runs to 15 residues. V was clipped by 2 bases and J by 6 bases, with 14 bases between them. The CDR3 nucleotides read TGTGCCAGCTCACCAGACTTCCGAAGCCTCAATGAGCAGTTCTTC. As protein: CASSPDFRSLNEQFF.

The chain joins TRBV6-6 to TRBJ2-5; D ambiguous. Germline V gene lookup returns CDR1 MNHNY and CDR2 SVGAGI (reference sequence). This CDR3 contains 15 residues. Between the trimmed V and J ends, which lost 2 bases and 3 bases, there was a span of 13 bases. Here the CDR3 reads CASSYRPVVEETQYF. CDR3 coding DNA: TGTGCCAGCAGTTACCGGCCAGTCGTAGAAGAGACCCAGTACTTC.